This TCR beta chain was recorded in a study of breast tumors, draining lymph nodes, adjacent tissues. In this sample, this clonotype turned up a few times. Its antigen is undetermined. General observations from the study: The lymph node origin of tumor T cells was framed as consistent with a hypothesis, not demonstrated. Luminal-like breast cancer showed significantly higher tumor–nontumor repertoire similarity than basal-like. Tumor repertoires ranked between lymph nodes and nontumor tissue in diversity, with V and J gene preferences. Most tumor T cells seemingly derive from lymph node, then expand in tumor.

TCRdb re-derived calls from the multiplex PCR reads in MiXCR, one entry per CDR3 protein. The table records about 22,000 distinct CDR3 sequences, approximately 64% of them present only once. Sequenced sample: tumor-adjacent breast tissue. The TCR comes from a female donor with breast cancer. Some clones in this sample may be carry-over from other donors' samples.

Here the CDR3 DNA reads TGTGCCAGCAGTTACCGACAGGGGTACGAGCAGTACTTC. It encodes CASSYRQGYEQYF. J is TRBJ2-7 and V is TRBV12-3 or TRBV12-4, with 8 bases aligning to TRBD1. This CDR3 is built from 13 residues. J gave up 4 bases and V 4 bases, and 3 bases lay outside the gene matches.